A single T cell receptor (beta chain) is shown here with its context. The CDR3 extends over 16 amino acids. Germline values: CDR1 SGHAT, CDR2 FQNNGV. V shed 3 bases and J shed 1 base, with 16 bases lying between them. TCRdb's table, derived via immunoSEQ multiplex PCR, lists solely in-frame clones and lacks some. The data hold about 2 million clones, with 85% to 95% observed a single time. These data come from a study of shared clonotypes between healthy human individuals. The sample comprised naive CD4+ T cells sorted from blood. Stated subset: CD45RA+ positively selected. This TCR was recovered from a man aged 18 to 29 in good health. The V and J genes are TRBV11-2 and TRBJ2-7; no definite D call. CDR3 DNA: TGTGCCAGCAGCTTTTTGTACACGCAGAGTTCCTACGAGCAGTACTTC. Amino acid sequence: CASSFLYTQSSYEQYF.